Below are 10 T cell receptor beta chains sequenced from a single sample in a study of cytomegalovirus exposure and HLA in healthy donors (dated by TCRdb to the late 2010s). The library was generated by the immunoSEQ multiplex PCR assay. The clones in this table, taken by TCRdb from immuneACCESS, are in-frame only. Not every clone is retained; where verified, under half of the shortfall comes from an unresolved V gene, and the cause of the rest is unknown. The sample records roughly 180,000 clones, roughly 80% of which are singletons. Clones ranked in the top ten supply roughly 7.5% of the sample. The sequenced sample consisted of PBMCs. The receptors were sampled from a man aged 18 to 29 in good health and CMV-seropositive.

V gene TRBV11-2 combines with J gene TRBJ2-7; D gene uncertain. Per the germline V gene, CDR1 is SGHAT and CDR2 is FQNNGV. With 2 bases removed from V and 7 bases from J, the gap between germline ends came to 6 bases. The CDR3 consists of 11 residues. The CDR3, as DNA: TGTGCCAGCAGCTTACTGCAGGAGCAGTACTTC. Translating it yields CASSLLQEQYF.

The rearrangement joins TRBV29-1 to TRBJ2-7; D gene unclear. The V gene lost 1 base and the J gene lost 3 bases, with 4 bases spanning the gap. CDR3 size: 11 residues. CDR1 SQVTM and CDR2 ANQGSEA come from the germline V gene. Here the CDR3 DNA reads TGCAGCGTTGAAGCCCTCTACGAGCAGTACTTC. Protein product: CSVEALYEQYF.

The rearrangement uses TRBV7-6 and TRBJ2-2, with a possible D match to TRBD1 (5 bases). Trimming stripped 6 bases from V and 8 bases from J, with 10 bases between. Germline CDR1 reads SGHVS; CDR2 reads FNYEAQ. The CDR3 sequence is 12 residues long. The CDR3 nucleotides read TGTGCCAGCAGGCCCCGGACAGGGGAGCTGTTTTTT. This codes for CASRPRTGELFF.

The chain links TRBV9 to TRBJ2-3; 8 nucleotides agree with TRBD1. V was pared by 2 bases and J by 0 bases, with 5 bases of the junction left unmatched. Germline assignment: CDR1 SGDLS and CDR2 YYNGEE. The CDR3 runs 16 residues. The DNA for the CDR3 is TGTGCCAGCAGCGTTCCTCGGGACAGGAGCACAGATACGCAGTATTTT. Translated: CASSVPRDRSTDTQYF.

This clone was seen only once. V and J are TRBV7-2 and TRBJ2-2; D is perhaps TRBD1 (6 bases). With 6 bases removed from V and 6 bases from J, the gap between germline ends came to 11 bases. The CDR3 length is 13 residues. Looked up from germline, CDR1 is SGHTA and CDR2 is FQGNSA. The CDR3 reads CASSPGVAGELFF. CDR3 nucleotides: TGTGCCAGCAGTCCAGGGGTGGCCGGGGAGCTGTTTTTT.

The chain uses TRBV13 and TRBJ1-2, with 9 bases identical to TRBD1. The V gene end was trimmed by 4 bases and the J gene end by 4 bases; junction bases not matched to a gene: 7. From germline, CDR1 is PRHDT and CDR2 FYEKMQ (reference sequence). The CDR3 spans 15 residues. DNA of the CDR3: TGTGCCAGCAGCTCCAGACCGGGACAGGGCTATGGCTACACCTTC. It specifies CASSSRPGQGYGYTF.

The rearrangement joins TRBV7-6 to TRBJ2-5, with 8 bases lining up with TRBD1. The CDR3 is 15 residues long. Germline-derived CDR1 and CDR2 are SGHVS and FNYEAQ. V dropped 3 bases and J dropped 2; count of bases not matched to a gene: 5. This CDR3 is CASSFGTGYQETQYF. DNA for the CDR3: TGTGCCAGCAGCTTTGGGACAGGTTATCAAGAGACCCAGTACTTC.

The count of this clone is one. The rearrangement joins TRBV5-6 to TRBJ1-5; no definite D call. The germline V and J ends were trimmed by 0 bases and 3 bases, with 10 bases remaining between them. The length of the CDR3 is 15 residues. CDR1 is SGHDT and CDR2 is YYEEEE in the germline V gene. For the CDR3, the DNA is TGTGCCAGCAGCTTGGGTTCGCGAGCCAATCAGCCCCAGCATTTT. Its translation: CASSLGSRANQPQHF.

This clone was found once. This sequence joins TRBV28 and TRBJ1-2; perhaps TRBD1 as D (6 bases). Germline CDR1 and CDR2: MDHEN and SYDVKM. The CDR3 is 17 amino acids. Trimming removed 6 bases at V and 3 bases at J, with 23 bases between. Here the CDR3 reads CASSLGTGLGGHYGYTF. CDR3 nucleotides: TGTGCCAGCAGCCTCGGCACAGGGCTTGGGGGCCACTATGGCTACACCTTC.

V is TRBV28 and J is TRBJ1-5; D is undetermined. The CDR3 consists of 12 residues. V was pared by 5 bases and J by 7 bases, with 9 bases between. Per the germline V gene, CDR1 is MDHEN and CDR2 is SYDVKM. The CDR3 sequence is CASSPSSQPQHF. The CDR3 region has the DNA TGTGCCAGCAGTCCATCAAGCCAGCCCCAGCATTTT.